The clone carrying this TCR beta chain occurred a few times. This entry comes from a study of blood T cell repertoires in COVID-19. Overall study: Samples of COVID-19 (acute and convalescent) were obtained from the United States, Italy and Spain. Sample material is recorded as cDNA or gDNA derived from T cells, B-cell-depleted T cells, or PBMCs.

Trimming removed 2 bases at V and 8 bases at J, with 12 bases between. There are 13 residues in the CDR3. Germline CDR1 and CDR2: MNHNY and SVGAGI (reference sequence). Per the study methods: Reference gene primer amplification gave nucleated cell count estimates. Profiling relied on immunoSEQ multiplex PCR, and the TCRdb table lists in-frame clones only, not all of them. V, J and clone size reflect that table, while D and trimming were determined from the DNA. The table lists around 700,000 clones, 70% to 90% of them singletons. Sequencing input: peripheral blood. The sequence came from a woman aged 18-30 years with acute or convalescent COVID-19. This chain links TRBV6-6 with TRBJ1-2; D call uncertain. The CDR3 here is CASSYLVRSGYTF. In DNA, the CDR3 is TGTGCCAGCAGTTACCTCGTACGTAGCGGCTACACCTTC.